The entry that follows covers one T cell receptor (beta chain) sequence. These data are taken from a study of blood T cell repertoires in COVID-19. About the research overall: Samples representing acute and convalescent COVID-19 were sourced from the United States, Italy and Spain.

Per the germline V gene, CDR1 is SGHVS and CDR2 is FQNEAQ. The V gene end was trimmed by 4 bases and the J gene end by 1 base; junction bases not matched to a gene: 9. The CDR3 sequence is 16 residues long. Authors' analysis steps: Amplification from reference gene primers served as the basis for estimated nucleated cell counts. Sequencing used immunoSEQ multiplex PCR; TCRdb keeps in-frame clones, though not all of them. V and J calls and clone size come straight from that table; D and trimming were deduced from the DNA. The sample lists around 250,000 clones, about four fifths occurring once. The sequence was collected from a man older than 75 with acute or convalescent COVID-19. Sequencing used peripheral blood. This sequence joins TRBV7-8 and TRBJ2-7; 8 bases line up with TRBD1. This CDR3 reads CASSSRPDRGSYEQYF. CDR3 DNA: TGTGCCAGCAGCTCTAGACCCGACAGGGGATCCTACGAGCAGTACTTC.